This T cell receptor (beta chain) derives from a study of blood T cell repertoires in COVID-19. The overall study: From the United States, Italy and Spain came samples of acute and convalescent COVID-19. T cells, B-cell-depleted T cells, or PBMCs supplied cDNA or gDNA.

Authors' analysis steps: Nucleated cell counts were estimated from reference gene primer amplification. Assay: immunoSEQ multiplex PCR; the TCRdb copy retains only in-frame clones and omits some. V and J calls and clone size follow that table, whereas D and trimming were derived from the DNA. The sample records under 200,000 clones, around 87% being singletons. The CDR3 is made up of 17 amino acids. V gave up 9 bases and J gave up 0 bases, with 17 bases separating them. CDR1 is KGHDR and CDR2 is SFDVKD in the germline V gene. The chain carries TRBV24-1 and TRBJ2-6; possible D gene TRBD2, 5 bases. This TCR derives from a man aged 40-49 years with active or convalescent COVID-19. Source material: peripheral blood. CDR3 loop: CATGGSGYPSGANVLTF. CDR3 DNA: TGTGCCACCGGCGGCTCGGGATACCCCTCTGGGGCCAACGTCCTGACTTTC.